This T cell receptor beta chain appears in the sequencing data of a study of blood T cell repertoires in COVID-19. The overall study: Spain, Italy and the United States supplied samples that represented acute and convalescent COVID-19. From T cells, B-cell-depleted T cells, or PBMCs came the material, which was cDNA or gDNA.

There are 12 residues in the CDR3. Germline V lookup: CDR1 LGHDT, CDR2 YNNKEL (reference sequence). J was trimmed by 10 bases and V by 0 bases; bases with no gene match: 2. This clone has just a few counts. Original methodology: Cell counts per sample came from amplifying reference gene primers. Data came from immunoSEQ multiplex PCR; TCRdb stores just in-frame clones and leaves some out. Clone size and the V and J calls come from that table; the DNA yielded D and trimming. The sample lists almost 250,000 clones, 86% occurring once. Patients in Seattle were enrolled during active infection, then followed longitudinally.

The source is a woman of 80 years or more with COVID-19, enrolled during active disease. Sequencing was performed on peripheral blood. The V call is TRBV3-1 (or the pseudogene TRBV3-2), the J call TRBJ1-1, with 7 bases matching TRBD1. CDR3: CASSQERDRAFF. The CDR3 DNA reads TGTGCCAGCAGCCAAGAAAGGGACAGAGCTTTCTTT.